This is a list of T cell receptor beta chains from one sample in a study of T cell repertoires in cytomegalovirus infection. TCRdb re-called the reads with MiXCR, one entry per CDR3 protein. The sample holds about 140,000 distinct CDR3 sequences, roughly 6% seen once. The sequenced material came from PBMCs. Receptors originate from a human donor in good health (CMV status not recorded). Some clones in this sample may be carry-over from other donors' samples. The CDR3 runs from the conserved cysteine through the conserved F or W. A D gene is named only where the DNA matches it firmly. Size is omitted from some rows. Given values are once, few, many or a class for expanded clones.

v_gene: TRBV4-3
j_gene: TRBJ2-3
d_gene: TRBD1
abundance: many
CDR3aa: CASSQDPQGATDTQYF
CDR3nt: TGCGCCAGCAGCCAAGACCCCCAGGGGGCCACAGATACGCAGTATTTT

v_gene: TRBV2
j_gene: TRBJ2-1
d_gene: TRBD1
abundance: many
CDR3aa: CASSPDRGVYNNEQFF
CDR3nt: TGTGCCAGCAGTCCGGACAGGGGAGTCTACAATAATGAGCAGTTCTTC

v_gene: TRBV6-2/TRBV6-3
j_gene: TRBJ2-1
d_gene: .
abundance: few
CDR3aa: CASSYGDPSSSYNEQFF
CDR3nt: TGTGCCAGCAGTTACGGGGACCCTTCGAGCTCCTACAATGAGCAGTTCTTC

v_gene: TRBV28
j_gene: TRBJ1-5
d_gene: .
abundance: many
CDR3aa: CASRLGADSNQPQHF
CDR3nt: TGTGCCAGCAGACTTGGGGCAGATAGCAATCAGCCCCAGCATTTT

v_gene: TRBV12-3/TRBV12-4
j_gene: TRBJ1-5
d_gene: .
abundance: .
CDR3aa: CASSLEGQPQHF
CDR3nt: TGTGCCAGCAGTTTAGAGGGCCAGCCCCAGCATTTT

v_gene: TRBV7-3
j_gene: TRBJ2-5
d_gene: TRBD2
abundance: many
CDR3aa: CASSTRSGGETETQYF
CDR3nt: TGTGCCAGCAGCACGCGTAGCGGGGGGGAGACGGAGACCCAGTACTTC

v_gene: TRBV7-2
j_gene: TRBJ1-2
d_gene: .
abundance: many
CDR3aa: CASSLIYGYTF
CDR3nt: TGTGCCAGCAGCCTCATCTATGGCTACACCTTC

v_gene: TRBV6-5
j_gene: TRBJ2-3
d_gene: TRBD1
abundance: many
CDR3aa: CASSYSGQGARNTQYF
CDR3nt: TGTGCCAGCAGTTACTCTGGACAGGGGGCTAGAAATACGCAGTATTTT

v_gene: TRBV7-2
j_gene: TRBJ2-1
d_gene: TRBD2
abundance: many
CDR3aa: CASSSYGGVSSYNEQFF
CDR3nt: TGTGCCAGCAGCTCCTATGGGGGGGTAAGCTCCTACAATGAGCAGTTCTTC

v_gene: TRBV5-4
j_gene: TRBJ2-1
d_gene: TRBD2
abundance: many
CDR3aa: CASTSSGLVGNEQFF
CDR3nt: TGTGCCAGCACCTCCTCGGGACTAGTAGGCAATGAGCAGTTCTTC

v_gene: TRBV20-1
j_gene: TRBJ2-5
d_gene: TRBD2
abundance: many
CDR3aa: CSASRGLAGETQYF
CDR3nt: TGCAGTGCTAGTAGGGGCCTAGCGGGGGAGACCCAGTACTTC

v_gene: TRBV20-1
j_gene: TRBJ2-6
d_gene: .
abundance: many
CDR3aa: CSAREGVGANVLTF
CDR3nt: TGCAGTGCTAGAGAAGGGGTGGGAGCCAACGTCCTGACTTTC

v_gene: TRBV11-1
j_gene: TRBJ1-1
d_gene: .
abundance: many
CDR3aa: CASTPNMVAVYTEAFF
CDR3nt: TGTGCCAGCACTCCCAACATGGTGGCGGTTTACACTGAAGCTTTCTTT

v_gene: TRBV28
j_gene: TRBJ2-7
d_gene: .
abundance: many
CDR3aa: CAIQLDPPSYEQYF
CDR3nt: TGTGCTATACAATTGGACCCTCCCTCCTACGAGCAGTACTTC

v_gene: TRBV15
j_gene: TRBJ1-5
d_gene: .
abundance: many
CDR3aa: CATSRDLKGGLGQPQHF
CDR3nt: TGTGCCACCAGCAGAGATCTTAAGGGGGGGTTGGGACAGCCCCAGCATTTT

v_gene: TRBV7-2
j_gene: TRBJ2-5
d_gene: .
abundance: many
CDR3aa: CASSPLIGETQYF
CDR3nt: TGTGCCAGCAGCCCCCTAATAGGAGAGACCCAGTACTTC

v_gene: TRBV9
j_gene: TRBJ2-7
d_gene: .
abundance: many
CDR3aa: CASSVRGGSSYEQYF
CDR3nt: TGTGCCAGCAGCGTAAGGGGCGGAAGCTCCTACGAGCAGTACTTC

v_gene: TRBV10-3
j_gene: TRBJ1-2
d_gene: .
abundance: .
CDR3aa: CAINKGEVPNYGYTF
CDR3nt: TGTGCCATCAATAAGGGAGAGGTCCCTAACTATGGCTACACCTTC

v_gene: TRBV25-1
j_gene: TRBJ1-5
d_gene: .
abundance: few
CDR3aa: CASSDSVRPQHF
CDR3nt: TGTGCCAGCAGTGATTCGGTCCGGCCCCAGCATTTT

v_gene: TRBV20-1
j_gene: TRBJ2-6
d_gene: .
abundance: many
CDR3aa: CSASQFRLGSGANVLTF
CDR3nt: TGCAGTGCTAGCCAATTCCGGCTAGGCTCTGGGGCCAACGTCCTGACTTTC

v_gene: TRBV20-1
j_gene: TRBJ1-2
d_gene: TRBD1
abundance: few
CDR3aa: CSAFGTGSGYTF
CDR3nt: TGCAGTGCTTTCGGGACAGGCAGTGGCTACACCTTC

v_gene: TRBV5-1
j_gene: TRBJ1-1
d_gene: .
abundance: .
CDR3aa: CASSLGGGPRMSEAFF
CDR3nt: TGCGCCAGCAGCTTGGGGGGCGGTCCCCGGATGAGTGAAGCTTTCTTT

v_gene: TRBV30
j_gene: TRBJ1-1
d_gene: .
abundance: .
CDR3aa: CAWSQLNTEAFF
CDR3nt: TGTGCCTGGAGTCAGTTGAACACTGAAGCTTTCTTT

v_gene: TRBV6-1
j_gene: TRBJ1-1
d_gene: TRBD1
abundance: many
CDR3aa: CASRRGQTNTEAFF
CDR3nt: TGTGCCAGCAGAAGGGGACAGACGAACACTGAAGCTTTCTTT

v_gene: TRBV2
j_gene: TRBJ2-5
d_gene: .
abundance: many
CDR3aa: CASNRRGTQETQYF
CDR3nt: TGTGCCAGCAACCGACGGGGCACTCAAGAGACCCAGTACTTC

v_gene: TRBV7-8
j_gene: TRBJ1-6
d_gene: .
abundance: many
CDR3aa: CASSTRDPGRSPLHF
CDR3nt: TGTGCCAGCAGCACCCGAGATCCGGGGCGATCACCCCTCCACTTT

v_gene: TRBV19
j_gene: TRBJ1-2
d_gene: TRBD1
abundance: many
CDR3aa: CASSKTGLGGYGYTF
CDR3nt: TGTGCCAGTAGTAAGACAGGGCTCGGCGGGTATGGCTACACCTTC

v_gene: TRBV7-2
j_gene: TRBJ1-3
d_gene: TRBD1
abundance: many
CDR3aa: CASSYTGGTGNTIYF
CDR3nt: TGTGCCAGCAGCTACACAGGGGGCACTGGAAACACCATATATTTT

v_gene: TRBV6-6
j_gene: TRBJ1-1
d_gene: .
abundance: .
CDR3aa: CASRGGGSGTEAFF
CDR3nt: TGTGCCAGTCGAGGGGGTGGGTCTGGGACTGAAGCTTTCTTT

v_gene: TRBV12-5
j_gene: TRBJ1-4
d_gene: TRBD1
abundance: .
CDR3aa: CASVHGQDINEKLFF
CDR3nt: TGTGCTAGTGTTCACGGACAGGATATTAATGAAAAACTGTTTTTT

v_gene: TRBV10-3
j_gene: TRBJ2-3
d_gene: .
abundance: many
CDR3aa: CAIALSTDTQYF
CDR3nt: TGTGCCATCGCTTTAAGCACAGATACGCAGTATTTT

v_gene: TRBV7-3
j_gene: TRBJ1-1
d_gene: .
abundance: many
CDR3aa: CASSFRRAAEAFF
CDR3nt: TGTGCCAGCAGCTTTCGCAGGGCCGCTGAAGCTTTCTTT

v_gene: TRBV2
j_gene: TRBJ2-2
d_gene: TRBD2
abundance: .
CDR3aa: CARELAGGGTGELFF
CDR3nt: TGTGCCAGAGAACTAGCGGGGGGAGGAACCGGGGAGCTGTTTTTT

v_gene: TRBV20-1
j_gene: TRBJ2-7
d_gene: TRBD2
abundance: few
CDR3aa: CSASSPSGAYEQYF
CDR3nt: TGCAGTGCTAGTAGTCCTAGCGGGGCCTACGAGCAGTACTTC

v_gene: TRBV12-5
j_gene: TRBJ2-3
d_gene: .
abundance: many
CDR3aa: CASGLSIASSADTQYF
CDR3nt: TGTGCTAGTGGTTTGAGTATTGCGTCTAGCGCAGATACGCAGTATTTT

v_gene: TRBV7-2
j_gene: TRBJ1-3
d_gene: .
abundance: many
CDR3aa: CASSLEPGGNTIYF
CDR3nt: TGTGCCAGCAGCTTAGAACCAGGTGGAAACACCATATATTTT

v_gene: TRBV5-1
j_gene: TRBJ2-3
d_gene: TRBD1
abundance: many
CDR3aa: CASSPWTGQASTDTQYF
CDR3nt: TGCGCCAGCAGCCCGTGGACTGGACAGGCTAGCACAGATACGCAGTATTTT

v_gene: TRBV29-1
j_gene: TRBJ1-2
d_gene: .
abundance: many
CDR3aa: CSVERGGGYTF
CDR3nt: TGCAGCGTTGAAAGGGGCGGGGGCTACACCTTC

v_gene: TRBV12-3/TRBV12-4
j_gene: TRBJ1-5
d_gene: .
abundance: many
CDR3aa: CASKAGDNQPQHF
CDR3nt: TGTGCCAGCAAGGCCGGGGACAATCAGCCCCAGCATTTT

v_gene: TRBV28
j_gene: TRBJ2-5
d_gene: .
abundance: many
CDR3aa: CASSRIQLSRGKQETQYF
CDR3nt: TGTGCCAGCAGTAGAATCCAACTCTCCAGGGGAAAGCAAGAGACCCAGTACTTC

v_gene: TRBV12-3/TRBV12-4
j_gene: TRBJ2-3
d_gene: .
abundance: many
CDR3aa: CASRGGGNWDTQYF
CDR3nt: TGTGCCAGCAGAGGCGGGGGCAATTGGGATACGCAGTATTTT

v_gene: TRBV6-2/TRBV6-3
j_gene: TRBJ2-5
d_gene: .
abundance: .
CDR3aa: CASSYDSETQYF
CDR3nt: TGTGCCAGCAGTTACGACTCAGAGACCCAGTACTTC

v_gene: TRBV7-2
j_gene: TRBJ1-4
d_gene: TRBD1
abundance: many
CDR3aa: CASSSFPRGRSNEKLFF
CDR3nt: TGTGCCAGCAGCTCGTTCCCCAGGGGGCGCAGTAATGAAAAACTGTTTTTT

v_gene: TRBV19
j_gene: TRBJ1-1
d_gene: .
abundance: many
CDR3aa: CASSIRGEGTEAFF
CDR3nt: TGTGCCAGTAGTATCCGAGGGGAAGGTACTGAAGCTTTCTTT

v_gene: TRBV19
j_gene: TRBJ2-2
d_gene: .
abundance: many
CDR3aa: CASSQFTGELFF
CDR3nt: TGTGCCAGTAGTCAGTTCACCGGGGAGCTGTTTTTT

v_gene: TRBV2
j_gene: TRBJ2-7
d_gene: TRBD1
abundance: few
CDR3aa: CASRPALRGHEQYF
CDR3nt: TGTGCCAGCAGACCTGCACTCAGGGGGCACGAGCAGTACTTC

v_gene: TRBV7-8
j_gene: TRBJ2-7
d_gene: .
abundance: many
CDR3aa: CASSLDGGRSYEQYF
CDR3nt: TGTGCCAGCAGCTTAGATGGTGGGCGCTCCTACGAGCAGTACTTC

v_gene: TRBV7-8
j_gene: TRBJ1-4
d_gene: .
abundance: many
CDR3aa: CASSSPSRGGREKLFF
CDR3nt: TGTGCCAGCAGCTCGCCGAGTCGGGGCGGAAGGGAAAAACTGTTTTTT

v_gene: TRBV7-2
j_gene: TRBJ1-1
d_gene: .
abundance: many
CDR3aa: CASSETRGWNTEAFF
CDR3nt: TGTGCCAGCAGCGAGACCAGGGGCTGGAACACTGAAGCTTTCTTT

v_gene: TRBV7-9
j_gene: TRBJ1-1
d_gene: .
abundance: few
CDR3aa: CASSPHTEAFF
CDR3nt: TGTGCCAGCAGCCCACACACTGAAGCTTTCTTT